The present T cell receptor (beta chain) was sequenced within a study of OX40 agonist ivuxolimab in advanced cancers. Study context: The dose-escalation cohort had hepatocellular carcinoma, melanoma, renal cell or head and neck cancer. Eligibility rules accepted prior anti-PD-1, anti-PD-L1 or anti-CTLA-4 therapy, and 30% to 40% had some.

On this clone: Its antigen is unidentified.

Study-wide results and caveats: With doses of 0.1-3.0 mg/kg, partial responders showed among the lowest clonal expansion. At doses 0.1 to 3.0 mg/kg, CD4+ and CD8+ clones expanded.

Libraries were prepared by immunoSEQ multiplex PCR; TCRdb keeps only in-frame clonotypes and omits some of them. In the table there are roughly 70,000 clones, about 87% of which are singletons. The TCR was taken from an adult with an advanced solid tumor such as melanoma, head and neck, liver or kidney cancer. The sequences come from CD4+ or CD8+ T cells sorted from blood, collected in a trial of the OX40 agonist ivuxolimab.

CDR3 DNA: TGTGCCAGCAGCGTCGGACTAGCGGTTCTCTACGAGCAGTACTTC. It is translated as CASSVGLAVLYEQYF. The chain is built from TRBV5-4 and TRBJ2-7; 10 bases line up with TRBD2. This CDR3 is built from 15 residues. The V and J ends lost 4 bases and 3 bases, in that order; junction bases with no gene match: 7. Looked up from germline, CDR1 is SGHNT and CDR2 is YYREEE (reference sequence).